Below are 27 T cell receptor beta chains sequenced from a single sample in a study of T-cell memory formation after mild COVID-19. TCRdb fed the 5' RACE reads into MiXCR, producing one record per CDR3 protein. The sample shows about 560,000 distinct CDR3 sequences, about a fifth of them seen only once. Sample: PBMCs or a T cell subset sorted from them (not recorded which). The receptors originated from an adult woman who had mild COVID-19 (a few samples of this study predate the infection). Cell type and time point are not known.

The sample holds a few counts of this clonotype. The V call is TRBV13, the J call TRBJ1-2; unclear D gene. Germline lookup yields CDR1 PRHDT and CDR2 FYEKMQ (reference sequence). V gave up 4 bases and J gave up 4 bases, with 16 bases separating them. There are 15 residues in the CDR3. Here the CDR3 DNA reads TGTGCCAGCAGCTCACAGAACCACTTCCTCTATGGCTACACCTTC. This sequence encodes CASSSQNHFLYGYTF.

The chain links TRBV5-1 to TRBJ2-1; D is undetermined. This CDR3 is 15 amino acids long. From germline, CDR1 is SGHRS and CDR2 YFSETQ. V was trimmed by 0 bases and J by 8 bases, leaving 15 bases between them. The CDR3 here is CASSLGTVSGDEQFF. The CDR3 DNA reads TGCGCCAGCAGCTTGGGGACCGTATCCGGAGATGAGCAGTTCTTC.

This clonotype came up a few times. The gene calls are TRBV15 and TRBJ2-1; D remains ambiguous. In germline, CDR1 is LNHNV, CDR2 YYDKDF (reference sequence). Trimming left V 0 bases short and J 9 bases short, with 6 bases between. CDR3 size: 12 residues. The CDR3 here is CATSRDFGEQFF. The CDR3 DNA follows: TGTGCCACCAGCAGAGATTTCGGTGAGCAGTTCTTC.

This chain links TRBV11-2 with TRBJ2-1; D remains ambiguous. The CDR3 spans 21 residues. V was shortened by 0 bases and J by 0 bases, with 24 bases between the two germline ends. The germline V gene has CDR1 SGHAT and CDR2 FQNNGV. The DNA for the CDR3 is TGTGCCAGCAGCTTAGATCGGCGGCTACAACTTACCTACAGCTCCTACAATGAGCAGTTCTTC. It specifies CASSLDRRLQLTYSSYNEQFF.

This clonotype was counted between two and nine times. The CDR3 reads CASSSSRSPYEQYF. CDR3 DNA: TGTGCCAGCAGTTCTAGCAGAAGCCCCTACGAGCAGTACTTC. This sequence joins TRBV6-6 and TRBJ2-7; D might be TRBD2 (5 bases). Germline-derived CDR1 and CDR2 are MNHNY and SVGAGI (reference sequence). CDR3 length: 14 residues. Trimming cost V 4 bases and J 2 bases, with 12 bases left between them.

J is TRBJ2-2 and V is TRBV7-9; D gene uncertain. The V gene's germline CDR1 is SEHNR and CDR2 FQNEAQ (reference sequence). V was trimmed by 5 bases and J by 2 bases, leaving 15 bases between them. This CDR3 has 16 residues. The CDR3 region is CASSRLAQANTGELFF. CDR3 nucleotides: TGTGCCAGCAGCCGATTAGCTCAGGCAAACACCGGGGAGCTGTTTTTT. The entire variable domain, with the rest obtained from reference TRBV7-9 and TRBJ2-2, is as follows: DTGVSQNPRHKITKRGQNVTFRCDPISEHNRLYWYRQTLGQGPEFLTYFQNEAQLEKSRLLSDRFSAERPKGSFSTLEIQRTEQGDSAMYLCASSRLAQANTGELFFGEGSRLTVL.

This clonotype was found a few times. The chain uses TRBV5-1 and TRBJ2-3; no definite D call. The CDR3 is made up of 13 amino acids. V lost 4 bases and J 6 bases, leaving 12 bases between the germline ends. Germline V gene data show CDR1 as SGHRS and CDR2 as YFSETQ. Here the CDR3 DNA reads TGCGCCAGCAGCCCCCATGGCAGGGATACGCAGTATTTT. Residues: CASSPHGRDTQYF.

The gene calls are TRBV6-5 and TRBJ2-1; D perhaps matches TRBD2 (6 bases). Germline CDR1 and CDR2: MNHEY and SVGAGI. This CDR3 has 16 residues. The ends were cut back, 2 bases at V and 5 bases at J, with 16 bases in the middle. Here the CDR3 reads CASSYVSGAANNEQFF. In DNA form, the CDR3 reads TGTGCCAGCAGTTACGTTTCGGGAGCCGCGAACAATGAGCAGTTCTTC.

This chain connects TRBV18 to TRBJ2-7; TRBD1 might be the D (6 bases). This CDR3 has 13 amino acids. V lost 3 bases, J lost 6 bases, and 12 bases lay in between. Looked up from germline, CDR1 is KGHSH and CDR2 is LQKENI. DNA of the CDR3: TGTGCCAGCTCACCTAATGCCAGGGGCGAGCAGTACTTC. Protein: CASSPNARGEQYF.

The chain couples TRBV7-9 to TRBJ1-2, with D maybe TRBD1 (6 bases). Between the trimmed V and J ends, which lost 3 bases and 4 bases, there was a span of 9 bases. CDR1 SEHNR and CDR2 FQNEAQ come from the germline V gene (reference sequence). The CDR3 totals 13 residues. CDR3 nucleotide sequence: TGTGCCAGCAGCTTGGCAGGGGCCTATGGCTACACCTTC. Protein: CASSLAGAYGYTF. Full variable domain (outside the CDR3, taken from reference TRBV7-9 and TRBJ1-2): DTGVSQNPRHKITKRGQNVTFRCDPISEHNRLYWYRQTLGQGPEFLTYFQNEAQLEKSRLLSDRFSAERPKGSFSTLEIQRTEQGDSAMYLCASSLAGAYGYTFGSGTRLTVV.

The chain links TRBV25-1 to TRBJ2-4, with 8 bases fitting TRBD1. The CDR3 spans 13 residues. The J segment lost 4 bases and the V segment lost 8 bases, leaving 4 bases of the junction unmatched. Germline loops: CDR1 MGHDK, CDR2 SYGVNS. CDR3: CASGTGPKNIQYF. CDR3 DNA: TGTGCCAGCGGGACAGGCCCTAAAAACATTCAGTACTTC.

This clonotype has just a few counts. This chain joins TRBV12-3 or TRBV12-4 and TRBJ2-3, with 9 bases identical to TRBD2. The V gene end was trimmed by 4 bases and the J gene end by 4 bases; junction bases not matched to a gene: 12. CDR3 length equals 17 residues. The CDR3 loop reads CASSWVAGVRKPDTQYF. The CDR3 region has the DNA TGTGCCAGCAGTTGGGTAGCGGGAGTACGAAAACCAGATACGCAGTATTTT.

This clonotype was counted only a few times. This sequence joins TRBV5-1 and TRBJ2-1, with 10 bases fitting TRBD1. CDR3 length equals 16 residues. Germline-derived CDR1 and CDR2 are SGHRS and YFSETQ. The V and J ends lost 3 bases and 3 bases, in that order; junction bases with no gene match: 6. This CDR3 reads CASSSGTGVYYNEQFF. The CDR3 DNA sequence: TGCGCCAGCAGCTCAGGGACAGGGGTGTACTACAATGAGCAGTTCTTC.

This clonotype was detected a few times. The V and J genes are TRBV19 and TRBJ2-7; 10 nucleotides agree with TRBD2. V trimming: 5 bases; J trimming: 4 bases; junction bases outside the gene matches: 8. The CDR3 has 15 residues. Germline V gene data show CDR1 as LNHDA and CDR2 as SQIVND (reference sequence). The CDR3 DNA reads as TGTGCCAGTAGTTCCCGGACTAGCGGTGTGTACGAGCAGTACTTC. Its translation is CASSSRTSGVYEQYF.

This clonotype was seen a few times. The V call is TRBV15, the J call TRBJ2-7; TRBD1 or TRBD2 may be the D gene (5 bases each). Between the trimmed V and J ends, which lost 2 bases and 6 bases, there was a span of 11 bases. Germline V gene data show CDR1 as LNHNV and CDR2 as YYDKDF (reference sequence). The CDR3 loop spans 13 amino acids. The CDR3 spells CATSRRSGTEQYF. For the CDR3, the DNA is TGTGCCACCAGCAGACGGTCAGGGACCGAGCAGTACTTC.

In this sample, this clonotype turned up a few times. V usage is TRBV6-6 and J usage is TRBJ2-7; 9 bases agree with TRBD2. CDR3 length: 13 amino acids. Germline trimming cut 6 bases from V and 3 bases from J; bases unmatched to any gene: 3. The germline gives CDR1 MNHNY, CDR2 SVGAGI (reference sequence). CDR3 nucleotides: TGTGCCAGCAGAAGCGGGGGGCTCTACGAGCAGTACTTC. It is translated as CASRSGGLYEQYF.

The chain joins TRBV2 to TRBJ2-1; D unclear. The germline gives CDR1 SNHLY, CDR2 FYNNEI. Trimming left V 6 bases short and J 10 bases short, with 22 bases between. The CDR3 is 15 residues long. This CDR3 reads CASRLSEVQSGEQFF. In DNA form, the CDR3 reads TGTGCCAGCAGACTATCTGAGGTCCAGTCTGGGGAGCAGTTCTTC.

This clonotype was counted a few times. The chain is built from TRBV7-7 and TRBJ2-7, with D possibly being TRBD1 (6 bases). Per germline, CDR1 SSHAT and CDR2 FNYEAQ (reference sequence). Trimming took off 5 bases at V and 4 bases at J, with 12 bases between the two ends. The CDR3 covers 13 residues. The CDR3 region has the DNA TGTGCCAGCAGCCCAAGCCAGGGGTACGAGCAGTACTTC. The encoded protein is CASSPSQGYEQYF.

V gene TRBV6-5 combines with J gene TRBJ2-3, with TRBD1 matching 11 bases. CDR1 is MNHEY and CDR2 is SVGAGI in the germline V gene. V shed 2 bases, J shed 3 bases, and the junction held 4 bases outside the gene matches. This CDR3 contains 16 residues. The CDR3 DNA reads TGTGCCAGCAGTTACGGGACAGGGGGAAAAACAGATACGCAGTATTTT. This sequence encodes CASSYGTGGKTDTQYF.

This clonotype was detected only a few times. CDR3 sequence reads: CASTLGAWITEAFF. In DNA, the CDR3 is TGTGCCAGCACGTTAGGGGCCTGGATCACTGAAGCTTTCTTT. The chain recombines TRBV12-3 or TRBV12-4 with TRBJ1-1; a weak D match, TRBD1 (5 bases). The CDR3 consists of 14 residues. The germline V and J ends were trimmed by 7 bases and 4 bases, with 16 bases remaining between them.

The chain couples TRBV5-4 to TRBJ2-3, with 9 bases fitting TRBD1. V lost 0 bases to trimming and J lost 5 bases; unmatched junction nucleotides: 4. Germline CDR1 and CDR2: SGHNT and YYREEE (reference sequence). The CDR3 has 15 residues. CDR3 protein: CASSLVGQGRDTQYF. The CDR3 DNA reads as TGTGCCAGCAGCTTGGTGGGACAGGGTAGAGATACGCAGTATTTT.

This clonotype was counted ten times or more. The CDR3 DNA reads TGCGCCAGCAGCTTTGGCGGGGGGGCTGTGAATGAGCAGTTCTTC. Translating gives CASSFGGGAVNEQFF. The genes are TRBV5-1 and TRBJ2-1, with 9 positions matching TRBD2. CDR3 length: 15 amino acids. CDR1 SGHRS and CDR2 YFSETQ come from the germline V gene. V trimming: 2 bases; J trimming: 7 bases; junction bases outside the gene matches: 7.

The DNA for the CDR3 is TGTGCCAGCAGTCCCTCCTGGGTCGATGAGCAGTTCTTC. Its translation: CASSPSWVDEQFF. The rearrangement uses TRBV27 and TRBJ2-1; D is unresolved. The CDR3 is 13 amino acids. Germline CDR1 reads MNHEY; CDR2 reads SMNVEV (reference sequence). The V end lost 5 bases, the J end lost 8 bases, and 13 bases lay between the germline ends.

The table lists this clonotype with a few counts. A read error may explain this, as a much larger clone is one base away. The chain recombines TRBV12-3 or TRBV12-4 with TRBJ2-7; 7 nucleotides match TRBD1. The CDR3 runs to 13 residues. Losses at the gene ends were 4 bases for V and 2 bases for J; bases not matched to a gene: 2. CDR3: CASSSTGAYEQYF. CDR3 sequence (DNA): TGTGCCAGCAGTTCCACAGGGGCCTACGAGCAGTACTTC.

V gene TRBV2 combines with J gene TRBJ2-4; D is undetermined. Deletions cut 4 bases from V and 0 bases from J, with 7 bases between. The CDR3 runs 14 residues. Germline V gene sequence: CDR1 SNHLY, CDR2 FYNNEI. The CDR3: CASSVTQAKNIQYF. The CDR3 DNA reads TGTGCCAGCAGTGTAACCCAAGCCAAAAACATTCAGTACTTC.

CDR3 sequence reads: CASSYPDRRLSTDTQYF. Here the CDR3 DNA reads TGTGCCAGCAGTTACCCGGACAGGAGACTTAGCACAGATACGCAGTATTTT. The chain uses TRBV6-6 and TRBJ2-3; 7 nucleotides line up with TRBD1. CDR1 and CDR2 (germline): MNHNY, SVGAGI (reference sequence). This CDR3 contains 17 residues. V lost 2 bases and J lost 0; bases outside the gene matches: 8.

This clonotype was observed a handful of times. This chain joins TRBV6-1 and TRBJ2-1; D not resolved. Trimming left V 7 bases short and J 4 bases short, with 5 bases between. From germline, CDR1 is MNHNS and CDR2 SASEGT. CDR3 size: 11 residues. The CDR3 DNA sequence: TGTGCCAGCACTGATTACAATGAGCAGTTCTTC. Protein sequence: CASTDYNEQFF.